This T cell receptor beta chain is drawn from a study of technical replicates of blood from a few donors. Here immunoSEQ multiplex PCR was the method, and the copy in TCRdb shows in-frame clones only, minus some. Counted here are under 95,000 clones, about 94% occurring once; the ten biggest clones make up less than 0.3%. The CDR3 contains 16 residues. The germline gives CDR1 SEHNR, CDR2 FQNEAQ (reference sequence). V lost 2 bases to trimming and J lost 6 bases, with 20 bases between them. The TCR comes from a human donor in good health. The specimen sequenced was T cells isolated from PBMCs. The V and J genes are TRBV7-9 and TRBJ2-7; TRBD2 is a possible D gene (5 bases). Here the CDR3 DNA reads TGTGCCAGCAGCTTACTGGTCCTCGGGAAGGCTCGCGAGCAGTACTTC. Amino acids: CASSLLVLGKAREQYF.